These T cell receptor beta chains were read from a single sample in a study of cytomegalovirus exposure and HLA in healthy donors. The repertoire was sequenced with immunoSEQ multiplex PCR; TCRdb's copy has only in-frame clones and lacks some. In the table there are approximately 100,000 clones, roughly 90% of which are singletons. The sample taken for sequencing was PBMCs. These receptors originate from a woman younger than 35 in good health and CMV-seropositive. Each CDR3 is given with its conserved first and last residue. Fields, in order: J gene, D gene, CDR3 length, clone size, V gene, CDR3 protein, CDR3 DNA. D genes are given only for firm matches. Clone sizes are given selectively: once, few, many, or a class where the clone is expanded.

TRBJ2-3 NA 17 NA TRBV9 CASSPQGVGSPTDTQYF TGTGCCAGCAGCCCACAGGGCGTCGGTAGCCCCACAGATACGCAGTATTTT
TRBJ2-7 NA 14 NA TRBV7-2 CASSLAIPPYEQYF TGTGCCAGCAGCTTAGCCATTCCCCCCTACGAGCAGTACTTC
TRBJ2-3 NA 16 NA TRBV9 CASSVEGLAFTDTQYF TGTGCCAGCAGCGTAGAGGGGCTGGCCTTCACAGATACGCAGTATTTT
TRBJ2-5 TRBD2 17 NA TRBV28 CASNRSPGTSEQETQYF TGTGCCAGCAATCGATCCCCCGGGACTAGCGAACAAGAGACCCAGTACTTC
TRBJ1-1 TRBD1 17 NA TRBV13 CASSLGARGLSGTEAFF TGTGCCAGCAGCTTAGGAGCCAGGGGGCTTTCCGGCACTGAAGCTTTCTTT
TRBJ1-1 NA 15 NA TRBV5-1 CASSLDGNVNTEAFF TGCGCCAGCAGCTTGGACGGGAACGTGAACACTGAAGCTTTCTTT
TRBJ2-2 NA 16 NA TRBV4-1 CASSPAGRKNTGELFF TGCGCCAGCAGCCCTGCGGGCAGAAAGAACACCGGGGAGCTGTTTTTT
TRBJ1-3 TRBD1 15 NA TRBV5-6 CASSLGRGQGNTIYF TGTGCCAGCAGCTTGGGCCGGGGACAGGGAAACACCATATATTTT
TRBJ2-5 TRBD1 15 NA TRBV9 CASSVVGDSQETQYF TGTGCCAGCAGCGTAGTAGGGGACAGCCAAGAGACCCAGTACTTC
TRBJ2-1 NA 12 NA TRBV4-3 CASSPTGFEQFF TGCGCCAGCAGCCCCACAGGGTTTGAGCAGTTCTTC
TRBJ1-2 TRBD1 14 NA TRBV6-4 CASSDLGGAGGYTF TGTGCCAGCAGTGACTTAGGGGGCGCAGGAGGCTACACCTTC
TRBJ2-2 NA 16 NA TRBV7-9 CASSTSTNSYTGELFF TGTGCCAGCAGTACCTCTACCAACAGTTACACCGGGGAGCTGTTTTTT
TRBJ2-7 NA 16 NA TRBV10-1 CASSEGGGAGGYEQYF TGCGCCAGCAGTGAAGGGGGGGGCGCAGGAGGCTACGAGCAGTACTTC
TRBJ1-5 NA 13 once TRBV6-5 CASSYSTDQPQHF TGTGCCAGCAGTTATAGTACAGATCAGCCCCAGCATTTT
TRBJ2-1 NA 17 NA TRBV7-9 CASSSTTGTSSYNEQFF TGTGCCAGCAGCTCCACAACCGGGACAAGCTCCTACAATGAGCAGTTCTTC
TRBJ1-2 TRBD1 13 NA TRBV10-1 CASSRDRNYGYTF TGCGCCAGCAGTCGGGACAGGAACTATGGCTACACCTTC
TRBJ1-2 NA 13 few TRBV19 CASKMDTAPQYTF TGTGCCAGTAAGATGGACACCGCACCCCAATACACCTTC
TRBJ1-2 NA 16 NA TRBV13 CASSLDGGMDNYGYTF TGTGCCAGCAGCTTAGATGGGGGGATGGATAACTATGGCTACACCTTC
TRBJ2-7 TRBD2 14 NA TRBV4-1 CASSQGEGTYEQYF TGCGCCAGCAGCCAAGGGGAGGGGACCTACGAGCAGTACTTC
TRBJ1-2 NA 12 NA TRBV5-6 CASSFSVSGYTF TGTGCCAGCAGCTTTAGCGTCTCTGGCTACACCTTC
TRBJ1-2 NA 12 NA TRBV6-1 CAAEQGGYGYTF TGTGCCGCAGAACAGGGTGGGTATGGCTACACCTTC
TRBJ1-5 TRBD1 18 NA TRBV18 CASSPGGYRGNSNQPQHF TGTGCCAGCTCACCCGGGGGTTACAGGGGAAATAGCAATCAGCCCCAGCATTTT
TRBJ1-1 TRBD1 13 NA TRBV4-2 CASSQETGAEAFF TGTGCCAGCAGCCAAGAGACAGGGGCTGAAGCTTTCTTT
TRBJ1-2 TRBD1 16 NA TRBV27 CASSPTGGGIYYGYTF TGTGCCAGCAGTCCAACAGGGGGCGGAATCTACTATGGCTACACCTTC
TRBJ1-5 TRBD1 17 NA TRBV30 CAWSASYGQGAGQPQHF TGTGCCTGGAGTGCCTCTTATGGACAGGGGGCCGGTCAGCCCCAGCATTTT
TRBJ1-1 NA 15 NA TRBV19 CASSVSGRAVAEAFF TGTGCCAGTAGTGTATCAGGGAGGGCAGTGGCTGAAGCTTTCTTT
TRBJ1-6 TRBD1 14 NA TRBV6-6 CASGRDSYNSPLHF TGTGCCAGCGGCCGGGACAGTTATAATTCACCCCTCCACTTT
TRBJ2-7 NA 16 NA TRBV11-2 CASSPRLTGYLYEQYF TGTGCCAGCAGCCCCCGTCTGACGGGATACCTCTACGAGCAGTACTTC